Following are 11 T cell receptor beta chains from one sample sequenced in a study of regulatory T cells in long-lasting Graves disease. This sample's time point: persistent/refractory GD, antithyroid drugs over 5 years with positive TRAb. After RNA was extracted from PBMCs, the TCR library was made from it. For TCR beta, libraries came from iRepertoire HTBI primers and Arm-PCR of CDR3 regions. TCRdb re-called the multiplex PCR reads with MiXCR, one entry per CDR3 protein. The data show some 450,000 distinct CDR3 sequences, with roughly a quarter seen just once and roughly 30% held by the top ten. This specimen was peripheral blood mononuclear cells (PBMCs), taken when the disease was refractory, from a patient treated with antithyroid drugs. These receptors were collected from a female donor with Graves disease.

The V call is TRBV20-1, the J call TRBJ2-7; 10 bases line up with TRBD2. The junction had 8 bases not matched to a gene; V was cut back by 0 bases and J by 6 bases. The length of the CDR3 is 15 residues. Germline CDR1 is DFQATT and CDR2 is SNEGSKA (reference sequence). The DNA of the CDR3 is TGCAGTGCTAGAGATTCAACTAGCGGGGTCTCCGAGCAGTACTTC. Translating gives CSARDSTSGVSEQYF.

This clonotype was seen ten or more times. The chain couples TRBV20-1 to TRBJ1-1; 9 bases are shared with TRBD1. With V trimmed by 7 bases and J by 2 bases, 5 bases remained unmatched. The germline CDR1 and CDR2 sequences are DFQATT and SNEGSKA (reference sequence). This CDR3 has 13 amino acids. CDR3 nucleotides: TGCAGTGTACAGGGGGCGCTTAACACTGAAGCTTTCTTT. Protein sequence: CSVQGALNTEAFF.

This sequence joins TRBV6-1 and TRBJ1-5; 9 bases match TRBD1. V dropped 6 bases and J dropped 6; count of bases not matched to a gene: 9. Germline loops: CDR1 MNHNS, CDR2 SASEGT. The length of the CDR3 is 15 residues. CDR3 in DNA: TGTGCCAGCAGATCCTCCGGGACAGGGTTTCAGCCCCAGCATTTT. It translates to CASRSSGTGFQPQHF.

This clonotype was picked up many times. The V call is TRBV2, the J call TRBJ1-5; D gene unclear. V was clipped by 2 bases and J by 8 bases, with 10 bases between them. CDR1 is SNHLY and CDR2 is FYNNEI in the germline V gene. CDR3 length equals 13 residues. CDR3 nucleotide sequence: TGTGCCAGCAGTGAAATCGTACGGGAGCCCCAGCATTTT. Translated, it gives CASSEIVREPQHF.

This clonotype was detected ten times or more. This rearrangement joins TRBV11-2 to TRBJ2-7, with TRBD2 matching 10 bases. J lost 3 bases, V lost 4 bases, and 9 bases had no gene match. The V gene's germline CDR1 is SGHAT and CDR2 FQNNGV. This CDR3 has 16 residues. CDR3 sequence reads: CASSSTQREGLYEQYF. The CDR3 DNA sequence: TGTGCCAGCAGCTCGACCCAGCGGGAGGGCCTCTACGAGCAGTACTTC.

The chain joins TRBV7-9 to TRBJ2-7; possibly TRBD1 for D (6 bases). CDR1 is SEHNR and CDR2 is FQNEAQ in the germline V gene (reference sequence). This CDR3 is built from 15 residues. Between the trimmed V and J ends, which lost 5 bases and 7 bases, there was a span of 21 bases. In DNA form, the CDR3 reads TGTGCCAGCAGCCGTCCTGTGACAGGATCTAATGAGCAGTACTTC. Encoded protein: CASSRPVTGSNEQYF. Looking up the rest from reference TRBV7-9 and TRBJ2-7 gives the full variable domain: DTGVSQNPRHKITKRGQNVTFRCDPISEHNRLYWYRQTLGQGPEFLTYFQNEAQLEKSRLLSDRFSAERPKGSFSTLEIQRTEQGDSAMYLCASSRPVTGSNEQYFGPGTRLTVT.

The genes are TRBV28 and TRBJ1-1, with TRBD1 matching over 8 bases. The CDR3 totals 15 residues. V was clipped by 5 bases and J by 6 bases; unmatched bases: 11. CDR1 is MDHEN and CDR2 is SYDVKM in the germline V gene. The CDR3 sequence is CASSIDRGARAEAFF. Here the CDR3 DNA reads TGTGCCAGCAGTATCGACAGGGGAGCTAGGGCTGAAGCTTTCTTT.

V is TRBV5-1 and J is TRBJ2-3; 9 nucleotides align to TRBD2. V was pared by 0 bases and J by 2 bases, with 10 bases of the junction left unmatched. CDR1 and CDR2 (germline): SGHRS, YFSETQ. This CDR3 is built from 18 residues. The CDR3: CASSLERSGGTLTDTQYF. In DNA form, the CDR3 reads TGCGCCAGCAGCTTGGAACGTAGCGGGGGCACTCTCACAGATACGCAGTATTTT.

In its sample, this clonotype was seen many times. The chain combines TRBV2 with TRBJ1-1, with TRBD1 matching 9 bases. This CDR3 comprises 15 residues. V gave up 3 bases and J gave up 4 bases; unmatched junction bases: 6. CDR1 SNHLY and CDR2 FYNNEI come from the germline V gene. The CDR3 DNA follows: TGTGCCAGCAGTGAGTCGAGGACAGGGGCCACTGAAGCTTTCTTT. Protein sequence: CASSESRTGATEAFF.

The J gene is TRBJ2-1, the V gene TRBV3-1, with TRBD2 matching over 7 bases. CDR1 is LGHDT, CDR2 YNNKEL, per germline (reference sequence). The trim removed 1 base at V and 8 bases at J, leaving 8 bases unmatched. The CDR3 consists of 15 residues. The CDR3 DNA follows: TGTGCCAGCAGCCAAGTTCCGGCGGGAGTCGATGAGCAGTTCTTC. It is translated as CASSQVPAGVDEQFF.

There are a few counts of this clonotype. The V call is TRBV7-2, the J call TRBJ1-2; D is perhaps TRBD1 (5 bases). V shed 1 base and J shed 7 bases, with 19 bases lying between them. The germline CDR1 and CDR2 sequences are SGHTA and FQGNSA. The CDR3 contains 16 residues. Here the CDR3 DNA reads TGTGCCAGCAGCTTAGGAGACCCCCGGGCTGGGGGTGGCTACACCTTC. Translating gives CASSLGDPRAGGGYTF.